These T cell receptor beta chains were read from a single sample in a study of OX40 agonist ivuxolimab in advanced cancers. Sequencing used immunoSEQ multiplex PCR; TCRdb keeps in-frame clones, though not all of them. This table holds tens of thousands of clones, roughly 90% found once. Source: CD4+ or CD8+ T cells sorted from blood, taken in a trial of the OX40 agonist ivuxolimab. All receptors come from an adult with an advanced solid tumor such as melanoma, head and neck, liver or kidney cancer. CDR3s include the opening cysteine and the closing phenylalanine or tryptophan. D genes are given only for firm matches. Size tells how often a clone was seen (once, few, many) or the class of an expanded clone, and some rows leave it out.

j_call,v_call,d_call,clone_size,cdr3_nt,cdr3_aa
TRBJ1-3,TRBV6-5,-,-,TGTGCCAGCAGTCCCGGTCCCTCTGGAAACACCATATATTTT,CASSPGPSGNTIYF
TRBJ2-5,TRBV6-5,TRBD1,-,TGTGCCAGCAGTACACAGGGGGCATGGGAGACCCAGTACTTC,CASSTQGAWETQYF
TRBJ2-7,TRBV2,-,-,TGTGCCAGCAGTGACTCCCTGGGGAAGTACTTC,CASSDSLGKYF
TRBJ1-5,TRBV28,-,-,TGTGCCAGCAGTTCCGACCATCGAAATCAGCCCCAGCATTTT,CASSSDHRNQPQHF
TRBJ1-2,TRBV27,TRBD1,-,TGTGCCAGCAGTTTATCGGTCAGGGGGGGTGGTGGCTACACCTTC,CASSLSVRGGGGYTF
TRBJ1-4,TRBV30,-,-,TGTGCCTCTGGGCTCGGGCAACTGTTTTTT,CASGLGQLFF
TRBJ2-1,TRBV29-1,TRBD2,-,TGCAGCGGTGGGGGCGGGGGGATGTACAATGAGCAGTTCTTC,CSGGGGGMYNEQFF
TRBJ2-7,TRBV30,-,once,TGTGCCTGGAGTCCAGGTACTATGTACGAGCAGTACTTC,CAWSPGTMYEQYF
TRBJ1-2,TRBV27,-,-,TGTGCCAGCAGTTTCGGGTCCCCGGGGTATGGCTACACCTTC,CASSFGSPGYGYTF
TRBJ2-5,TRBV20-1,-,once,TGCAGTGCTGGGGAGACCCAGTACTTC,CSAGETQYF
TRBJ2-1,TRBV19,-,-,TGTGCCAGTAGTATGTGGAGGGTAGGCGATGAGCAGTTCTTC,CASSMWRVGDEQFF
TRBJ1-1,TRBV19,-,-,TGTGCCATTCGCGGGGCAGGGCCGGGCACTGAAGCTTTCTTT,CAIRGAGPGTEAFF
TRBJ1-1,TRBV19,-,few,TGTGCCAGTAGTATAGGACACGAACACTTGAACACTGAAGCTTTCTTT,CASSIGHEHLNTEAFF
TRBJ1-2,TRBV18,-,-,TGTGCCAGCTCAACCCCCCTGTTGGGTCCTGATTCTAACTATGGCTACACCTTC,CASSTPLLGPDSNYGYTF
TRBJ2-3,TRBV30,-,-,TGTGCCTGGAGTGTTGTCACAGATACGCAGTATTTT,CAWSVVTDTQYF